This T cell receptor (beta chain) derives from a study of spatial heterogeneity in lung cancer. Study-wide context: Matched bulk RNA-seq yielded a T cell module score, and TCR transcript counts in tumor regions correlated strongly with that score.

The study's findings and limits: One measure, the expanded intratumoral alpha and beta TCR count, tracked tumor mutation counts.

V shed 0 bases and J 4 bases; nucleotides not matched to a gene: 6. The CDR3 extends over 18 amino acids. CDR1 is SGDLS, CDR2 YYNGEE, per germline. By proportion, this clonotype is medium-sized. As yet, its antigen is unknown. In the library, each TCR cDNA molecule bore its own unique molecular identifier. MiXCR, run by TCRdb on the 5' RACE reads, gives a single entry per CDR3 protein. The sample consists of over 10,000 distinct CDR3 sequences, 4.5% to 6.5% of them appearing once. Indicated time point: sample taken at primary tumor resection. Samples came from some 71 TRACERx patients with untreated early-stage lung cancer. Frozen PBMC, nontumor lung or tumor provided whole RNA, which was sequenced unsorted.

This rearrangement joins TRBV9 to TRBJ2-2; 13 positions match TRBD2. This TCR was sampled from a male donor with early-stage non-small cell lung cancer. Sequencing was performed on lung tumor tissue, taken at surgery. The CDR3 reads CASSVGLAGGIGTGELFF. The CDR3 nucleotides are TGTGCCAGCAGCGTAGGACTAGCGGGAGGTATCGGCACCGGGGAGCTGTTTTTT.